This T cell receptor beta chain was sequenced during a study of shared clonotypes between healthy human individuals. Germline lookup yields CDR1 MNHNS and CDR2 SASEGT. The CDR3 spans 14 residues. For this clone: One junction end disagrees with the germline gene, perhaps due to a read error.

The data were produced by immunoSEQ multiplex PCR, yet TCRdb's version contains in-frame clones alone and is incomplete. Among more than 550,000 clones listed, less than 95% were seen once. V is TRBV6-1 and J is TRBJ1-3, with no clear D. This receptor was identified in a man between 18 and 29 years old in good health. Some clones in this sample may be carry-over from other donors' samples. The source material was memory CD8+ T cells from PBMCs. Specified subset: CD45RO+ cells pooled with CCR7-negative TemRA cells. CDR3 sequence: CASSELGGGNTIYF. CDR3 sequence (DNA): TGTGCCAGCAGTGAATTGGGAGGTGGAAACACAATATATTTT.